This TCR beta chain came from a study of graft-versus-host responses after intestinal transplantation. Plates contained about 200,000 CFSE-labeled responder cells and about 200,000 irradiated, violet-dye-labeled stimulator cells. In its sample, this clone was seen a few times. The junction and the germline gene differ at one end; a read error may be behind it. The CDR3 loop spans 13 amino acids. Germline CDR1 and CDR2: SSHAT and FNYEAQ (reference sequence). The data were produced by immunoSEQ multiplex PCR, yet TCRdb's version contains in-frame clones alone and is incomplete. This repertoire shows 7,700 or so clones, less than 40% found once; its top ten account for roughly 3.9%.

This rearrangement joins TRBV7-7 to TRBJ2-5; unclear D gene. This TCR was sampled from a human patient who was an organ donor for intestinal transplantation. The sample in question was alloreactive CD4+ T cells from a mixed lymphocyte reaction culture, obtained before transplantation. The subset denotes: CFSE-low proliferating T cells sorted from approximately six-day pre-transplant mixed lymphocyte reaction (GvH or HvG direction). The CDR3 nucleotides read TGTGCTAGCAGCTTTGAGTACCAAGAGACCCAGTACTTC. Protein: CASSFEYQETQYF.